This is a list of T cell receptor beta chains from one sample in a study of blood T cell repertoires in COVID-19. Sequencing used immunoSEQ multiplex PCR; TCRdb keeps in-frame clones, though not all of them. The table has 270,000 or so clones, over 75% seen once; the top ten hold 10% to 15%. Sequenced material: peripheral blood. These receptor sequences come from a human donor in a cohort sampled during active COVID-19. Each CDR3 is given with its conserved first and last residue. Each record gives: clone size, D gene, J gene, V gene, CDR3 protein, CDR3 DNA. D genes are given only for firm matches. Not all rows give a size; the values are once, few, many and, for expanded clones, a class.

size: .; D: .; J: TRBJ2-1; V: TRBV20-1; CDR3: CSARWSPEQFF; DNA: TGCAGTGCTAGATGGAGCCCAGAGCAGTTCTTC
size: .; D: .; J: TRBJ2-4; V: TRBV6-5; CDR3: CASSYSRGAKNIQYF; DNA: TGTGCCAGCAGTTACTCCAGGGGCGCCAAAAACATTCAGTACTTC
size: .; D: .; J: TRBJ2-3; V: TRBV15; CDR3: CATSRGGGTDTQYF; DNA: TGTGCCACCAGCAGAGGGGGGGGCACAGATACGCAGTATTTT
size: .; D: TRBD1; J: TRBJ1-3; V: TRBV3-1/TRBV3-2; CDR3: CASKSSGTAGNTIYF; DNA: TGTGCCAGCAAATCTTCCGGGACAGCTGGAAACACCATATATTTT
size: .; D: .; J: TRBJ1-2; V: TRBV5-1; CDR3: CASTGAPISGGYTF; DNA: TGCGCCAGCACGGGAGCTCCTATCTCAGGGGGCTACACCTTC
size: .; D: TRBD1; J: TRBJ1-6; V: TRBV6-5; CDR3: CASSYGWDRRNSPLHF; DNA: TGTGCCAGCAGTTACGGGTGGGACAGGAGGAATTCACCCCTCCACTTT
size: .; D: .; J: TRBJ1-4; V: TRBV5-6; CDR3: CASSLAGNNEKLFF; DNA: TGTGCCAGCAGCTTGGCCGGGAATAATGAAAAACTGTTTTTT
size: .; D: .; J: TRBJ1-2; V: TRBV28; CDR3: CAGRGRAYNYGYTF; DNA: TGTGCCGGGCGGGGCAGGGCCTATAACTATGGCTACACCTTC
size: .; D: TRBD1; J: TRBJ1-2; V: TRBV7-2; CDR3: CASSLTGTGTGYTF; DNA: TGTGCCAGCAGCTTAACGGGGACAGGGACGGGCTACACCTTC
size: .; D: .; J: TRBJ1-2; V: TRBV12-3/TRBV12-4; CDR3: CASSQAANYGYTF; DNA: TGTGCCAGCAGTCAGGCTGCGAACTATGGCTACACCTTC
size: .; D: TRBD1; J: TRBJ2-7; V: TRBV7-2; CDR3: CASSSDRGRYEQYF; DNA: TGTGCCAGCAGCTCGGACAGGGGGAGATACGAGCAGTACTTC
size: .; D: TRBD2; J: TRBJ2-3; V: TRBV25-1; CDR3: CASTLPGGNTQYF; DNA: TGTGCCAGCACTTTGCCGGGGGGTAATACGCAGTATTTT
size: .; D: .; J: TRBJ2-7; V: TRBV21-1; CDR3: CASSKEARDYYHSYEQYF; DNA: TGTGCCAGCAGCAAAGAGGCCCGGGACTATTATCACTCCTACGAGCAGTACTTC
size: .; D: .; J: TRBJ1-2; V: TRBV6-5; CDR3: CASSYSVQVNYGYTF; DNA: TGTGCCAGCAGTTACTCAGTCCAGGTTAACTATGGCTACACCTTC
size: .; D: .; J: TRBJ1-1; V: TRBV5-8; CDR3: CASSWESDRKAEAFF; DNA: TGTGCCAGCAGCTGGGAATCCGACAGGAAAGCTGAAGCTTTCTTT
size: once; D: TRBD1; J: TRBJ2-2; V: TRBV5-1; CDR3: CASSAGTGNTGELFF; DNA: TGCGCCAGCAGCGCCGGGACAGGGAACACCGGGGAGCTGTTTTTT
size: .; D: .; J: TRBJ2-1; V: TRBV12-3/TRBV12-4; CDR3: CASEKAYYNEQFF; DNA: TGTGCCAGCGAAAAAGCTTACTACAATGAGCAGTTCTTC
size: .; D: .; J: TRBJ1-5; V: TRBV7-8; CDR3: CASSLGSGGRGNQPQHF; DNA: TGTGCCAGCAGCTTAGGGTCGGGAGGTCGGGGCAATCAGCCCCAGCATTTT
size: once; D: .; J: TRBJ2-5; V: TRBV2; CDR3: CATLDGGETQYF; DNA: TGTGCCACCCTAGACGGCGGAGAGACCCAGTACTTC
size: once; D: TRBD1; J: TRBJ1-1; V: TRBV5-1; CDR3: CASSAWDSKNTEAFF; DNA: TGCGCCAGCAGCGCCTGGGACAGCAAGAACACTGAAGCTTTCTTT
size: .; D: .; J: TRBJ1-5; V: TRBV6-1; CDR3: CASSEDGQGHNQPQHF; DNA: TGTGCCAGCAGTGAAGATGGCCAGGGGCACAATCAGCCCCAGCATTTT
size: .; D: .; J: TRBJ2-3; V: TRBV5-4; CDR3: CASLGQTDTQYF; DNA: TGTGCCAGCCTTGGACAGACAGATACGCAGTATTTT
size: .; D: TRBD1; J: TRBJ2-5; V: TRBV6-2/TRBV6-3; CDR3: CASSQPRTGAGTQYF; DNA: TGTGCCAGCAGTCAACCTCGGACAGGGGCAGGGACCCAGTACTTC
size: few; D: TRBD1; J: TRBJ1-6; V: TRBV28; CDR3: CASSTTPGTGGSPLHF; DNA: TGTGCCAGCAGCACTACGCCCGGGACAGGGGGCTCACCCCTCCACTTT